A selection of T cell receptor beta chains follows, all from one sample in a study of shared clonotypes between healthy human individuals. TCRdb's copy holds only in-frame clones and misses some; the assay was immunoSEQ multiplex PCR. Of under 150,000 clones in the sample, around 71% were seen once. Sequenced: memory CD8+ T cells sorted from blood. Every receptor here comes from a woman aged 30 to 39 in good health. CDR3s include the opening cysteine and the closing phenylalanine or tryptophan. The order of the fields is CDR3 length, J gene, V gene, CDR3 protein.

15 | TRBJ1-1 | TRBV2 | CASTPEGQGASEAFF
15 | TRBJ2-3 | TRBV6-6 | CASSLYRGGTDTQYF
16 | TRBJ2-7 | TRBV5-1 | CASSWRDRVWWHEQYF
15 | TRBJ2-7 | TRBV4-1 | CASSQGGGRLYEQYF
17 | TRBJ2-3 | TRBV2 | CASTEGWRLRSTDTQYF
11 | TRBJ2-5 | TRBV5-5 | CASSSRETQYF
14 | TRBJ2-1 | TRBV19 | CASSIGGGSNEQFF
14 | TRBJ2-1 | TRBV4-1 | CASSRSGDYNEQFF
15 | TRBJ1-4 | TRBV25-1 | CASSEYRTVNEKLFF
15 | TRBJ2-1 | TRBV28 | CASSFPTGLYNEQFF
16 | TRBJ1-5 | TRBV5-6 | CASSSAGTGTNQPQHF
16 | TRBJ2-7 | TRBV7-2 | CASSLAAQPSSYEQYF
14 | TRBJ2-7 | TRBV27 | CASSLKGSYYEQYF
16 | TRBJ2-2 | TRBV7-8 | CASSLVCNPNTGELFF
13 | TRBJ1-2 | TRBV27 | CASSLGPSYGYTF
15 | TRBJ2-3 | TRBV2 | CATSGTSGRVDTQYF
15 | TRBJ1-5 | TRBV7-8 | CASSKDRGPSQPQHF
15 | TRBJ1-6 | TRBV1 | CTSSQEEQGGSPLHF
18 | TRBJ2-5 | TRBV7-9 | CASSTNWGATFYQETQYF
17 | TRBJ1-2 | TRBV7-8 | CASTNLVGAETYYGYTF
14 | TRBJ2-1 | TRBV19 | CASSKTGTWLEQFF
12 | TRBJ2-3 | TRBV18 | CASSPSTDTQYF
20 | TRBJ1-5 | TRBV28 | CASSANYRDRVYEGNQPQHF
19 | TRBJ2-7 | TRBV28 | CASSFLISIGTGSSYEQYF
14 | TRBJ2-1 | TRBV7-8 | CASSEREGLNEQFF
11 | TRBJ2-7 | TRBV27 | CASSCFYEQYF
14 | TRBJ2-7 | TRBV19 | CASSIVASSYEQYF
13 | TRBJ2-7 | TRBV19 | CASCPGTGYEQYF
14 | TRBJ2-7 | TRBV9 | CASSVDGASYEQYF
14 | TRBJ2-1 | TRBV6-1 | CASSDRTGYNEQFF
12 | TRBJ2-3 | TRBV5-4 | CASSLSTDTQYF
15 | TRBJ2-7 | TRBV6-7 | CASSHLPSGAYEQYF
13 | TRBJ2-7 | TRBV27 | CASSRGRIYEQYF